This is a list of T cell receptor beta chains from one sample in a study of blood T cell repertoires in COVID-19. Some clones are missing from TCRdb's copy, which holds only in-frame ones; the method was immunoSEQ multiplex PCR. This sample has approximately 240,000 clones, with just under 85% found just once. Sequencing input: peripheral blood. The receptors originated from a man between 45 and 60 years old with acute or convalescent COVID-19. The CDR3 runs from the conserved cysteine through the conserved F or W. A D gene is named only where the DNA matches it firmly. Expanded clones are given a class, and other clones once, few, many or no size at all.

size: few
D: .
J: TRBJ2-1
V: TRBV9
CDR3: CASSPDNEQFF
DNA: TGTGCCAGCAGCCCGGACAATGAGCAGTTCTTC

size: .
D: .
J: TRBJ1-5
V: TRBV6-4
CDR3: CASSVGMNQPQHF
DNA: TGTGCCAGCAGTGTCGGGATGAATCAGCCCCAGCATTTT

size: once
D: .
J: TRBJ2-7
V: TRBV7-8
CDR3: CAVGGPYEQYF
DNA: TGTGCCGTGGGGGGGCCTTACGAGCAGTACTTC

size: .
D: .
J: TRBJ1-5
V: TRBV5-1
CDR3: CASSFQGHGQPQHF
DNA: TGCGCCAGCAGCTTTCAGGGGCACGGACAGCCCCAGCATTTT

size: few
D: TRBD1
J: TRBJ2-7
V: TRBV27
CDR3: CASSPTGGGYEQYF
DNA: TGTGCCAGCAGTCCCACAGGGGGCGGATACGAGCAGTACTTC

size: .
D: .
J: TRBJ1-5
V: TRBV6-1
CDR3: CASSESRFNRQPQHF
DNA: TGTGCCAGCAGTGAATCTAGGTTCAATCGGCAGCCCCAGCATTTT

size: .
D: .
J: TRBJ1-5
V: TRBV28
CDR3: CASSLFQGVRQPQHF
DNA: TGTGCCAGCAGTTTGTTCCAGGGCGTACGACAGCCCCAGCATTTT

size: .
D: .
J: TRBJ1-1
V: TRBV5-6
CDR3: CASSLLSGAMNTEAFF
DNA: TGTGCCAGCAGCTTGCTCAGTGGGGCTATGAACACTGAAGCTTTCTTT

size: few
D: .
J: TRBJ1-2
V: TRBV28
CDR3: CASSPGYGYTF
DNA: TGTGCCAGCAGTCCGGGTTATGGCTACACCTTC

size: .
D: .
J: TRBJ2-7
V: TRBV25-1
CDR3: CASRVDTSYEQYF
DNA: TGTGCCAGCAGGGTGGACACCTCCTACGAGCAGTACTTC

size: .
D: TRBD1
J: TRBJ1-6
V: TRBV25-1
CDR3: CASSDAGTGLSPLHF
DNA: TGTGCCAGCAGTGACGCCGGGACAGGACTCTCACCCCTCCACTTT

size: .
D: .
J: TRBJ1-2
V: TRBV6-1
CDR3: CASSDRYYGYTF
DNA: TGTGCCAGCAGTGACAGGTACTATGGCTACACCTTC

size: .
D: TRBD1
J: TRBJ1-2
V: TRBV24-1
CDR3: CATIRDRHVGYGYTF
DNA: TGTGCCACCATCCGGGACAGGCACGTTGGCTATGGCTACACCTTC

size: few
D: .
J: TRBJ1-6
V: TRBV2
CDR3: CASRRNNSPLHF
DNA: TGTGCCAGCAGGCGGAACAATTCACCCCTCCACTTT

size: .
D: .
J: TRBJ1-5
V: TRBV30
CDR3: CACQQGGNQPQHF
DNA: TGTGCCTGCCAACAGGGAGGCAATCAGCCCCAGCATTTT

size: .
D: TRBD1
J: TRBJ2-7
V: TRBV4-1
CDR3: CASSPSSGQGYEQYF
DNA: TGCGCCAGCAGCCCGAGCTCTGGACAGGGCTACGAGCAGTACTTC

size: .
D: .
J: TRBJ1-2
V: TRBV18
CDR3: CASSRSQDSAYGYTF
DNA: TGTGCCAGCTCACGCTCACAGGATTCCGCCTATGGCTACACCTTC

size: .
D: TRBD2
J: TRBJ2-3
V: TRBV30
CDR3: CAWSTGLAGADTQYF
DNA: TGTGCCTGGAGTACCGGACTAGCGGGGGCTGATACGCAGTATTTT

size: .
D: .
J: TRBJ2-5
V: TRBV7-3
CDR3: CASSPLAGVQETQYF
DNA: TGTGCCAGCAGCCCCTTGGCAGGGGTCCAAGAGACCCAGTACTTC

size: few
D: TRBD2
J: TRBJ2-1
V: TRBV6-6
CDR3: CASGGSGVSSYNEQFF
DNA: TGTGCCAGCGGGGGGAGCGGGGTGAGCTCCTACAATGAGCAGTTCTTC

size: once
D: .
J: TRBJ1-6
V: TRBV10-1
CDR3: CASSVGGNNSPLHF
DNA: TGCGCCAGCAGTGTTGGGGGGAATAATTCACCCCTCCACTTT

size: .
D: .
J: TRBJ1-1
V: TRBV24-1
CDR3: CATSDSSKMNTEAFF
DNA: TGTGCCACCAGTGATTCCAGTAAGATGAACACTGAAGCTTTCTTT